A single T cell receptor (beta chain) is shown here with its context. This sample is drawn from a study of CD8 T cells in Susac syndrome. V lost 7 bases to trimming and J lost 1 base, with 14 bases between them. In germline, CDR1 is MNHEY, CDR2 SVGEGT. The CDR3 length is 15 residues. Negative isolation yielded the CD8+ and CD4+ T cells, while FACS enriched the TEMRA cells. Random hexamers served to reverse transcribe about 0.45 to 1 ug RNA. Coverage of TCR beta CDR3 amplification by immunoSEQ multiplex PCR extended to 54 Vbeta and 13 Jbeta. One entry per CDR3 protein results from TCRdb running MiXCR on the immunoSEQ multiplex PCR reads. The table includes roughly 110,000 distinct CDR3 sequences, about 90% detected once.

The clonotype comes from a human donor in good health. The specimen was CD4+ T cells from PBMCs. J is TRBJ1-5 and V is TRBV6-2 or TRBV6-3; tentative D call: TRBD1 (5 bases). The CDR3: CASTRRGESNQPQHF. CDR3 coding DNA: TGTGCCAGCACCCGCCGGGGGGAGAGCAATCAGCCCCAGCATTTT.